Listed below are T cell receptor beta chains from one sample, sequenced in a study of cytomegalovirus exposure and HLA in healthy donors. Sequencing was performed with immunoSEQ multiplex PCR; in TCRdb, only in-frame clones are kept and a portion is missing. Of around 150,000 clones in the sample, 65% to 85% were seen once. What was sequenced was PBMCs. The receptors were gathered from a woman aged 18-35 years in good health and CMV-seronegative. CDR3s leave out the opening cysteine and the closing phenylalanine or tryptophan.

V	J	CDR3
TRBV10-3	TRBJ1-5	AISERGGNQPQH
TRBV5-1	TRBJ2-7	ASSLGPGYEQY
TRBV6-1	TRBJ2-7	ASRDRNSYEQY
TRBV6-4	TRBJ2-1	ASSENSGGADEQF
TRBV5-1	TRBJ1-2	ASSLGPGGGYT
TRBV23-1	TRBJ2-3	ASSQQGPDTQY
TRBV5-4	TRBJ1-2	ASSPTLNSAGYT
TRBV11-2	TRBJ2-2	ASSRTSLNTGELF
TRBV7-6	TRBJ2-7	ASSLQTGTNYEQY
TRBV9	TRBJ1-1	ASSATDTRAF
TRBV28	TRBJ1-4	ASRGQGPLGEKLF
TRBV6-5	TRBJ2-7	ASSYSRDSSYEQY
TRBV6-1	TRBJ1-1	ASSVQGPNTEAF
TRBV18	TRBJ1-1	ASSLQGEAF
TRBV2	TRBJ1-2	ASSGRTDQGANYGYT